The 10 T cell receptor beta chains in this list originate from one sample, sequenced in a study of blood T cell repertoires in COVID-19. Repertoires were generated with immunoSEQ multiplex PCR, while TCRdb's copy carries only in-frame clones and drops some. The sample lists some 130,000 clones, roughly 89% occurring once. The sample comprised peripheral blood. These receptors were obtained from a man between 60 and 75 years old with COVID-19, enrolled during active disease.

The J gene is TRBJ1-1, the V gene TRBV19, with D perhaps matching TRBD1 (6 bases). The CDR3 runs 16 residues. Trimming took 1 base from V and 6 from J, leaving 18 bases between them. Germline V gene data show CDR1 as LNHDA and CDR2 as SQIVND (reference sequence). CDR3 bases: TGTGCCAGTAGTATAGGACAGGTCGGTAGATTCCCTGAAGCTTTCTTT. The encoded protein is CASSIGQVGRFPEAFF.

The chain uses TRBV18 and TRBJ1-2, with D tentatively TRBD1 (5 bases). Between the trimmed V and J ends, which lost 6 bases and 10 bases, there was a span of 21 bases. Germline-derived CDR1 and CDR2 are KGHSH and LQKENI. This CDR3 is built from 14 residues. This CDR3 is CASSRDPGRGTYTF. The CDR3 bases are TGTGCCAGCTCTCGAGATCCGGGACGGGGGACCTACACCTTC.

The chain has TRBV4-2 and TRBJ1-2; D call uncertain. Germline V gene data show CDR1 as LGHNA and CDR2 as YNFKEQ. V gave up 0 bases and J gave up 2 bases, with 10 bases separating them. The CDR3 has 15 residues. For the CDR3, the DNA is TGTGCCAGCAGCCAAGATCTGGTACAGAACTATGGCTACACCTTC. Translation gives CASSQDLVQNYGYTF.

This clone was found once. V gene TRBV28 combines with J gene TRBJ1-1, with D possibly being TRBD1 (6 bases). This CDR3 is 16 amino acids long. Trimming took off 5 bases at V and 1 base at J, with 17 bases between the two ends. CDR1 is MDHEN, CDR2 SYDVKM, per germline. CDR3 sequence: CASSHKQGSANTEAFF. CDR3 bases: TGTGCCAGCAGTCATAAACAGGGAAGCGCGAACACTGAAGCTTTCTTT.

This clone showed up just once. The genes are TRBV11-2 and TRBJ1-3; possible D gene TRBD1, 5 bases. Germline CDR1 reads SGHAT; CDR2 reads FQNNGV. This CDR3 contains 15 residues. Between the trimmed V and J ends, which lost 5 bases and 0 bases, there was a span of 11 bases. This CDR3 reads CASSRTRFSGNTIYF. The CDR3 nucleotides are TGTGCCAGCAGCCGGACACGTTTCTCTGGAAACACCATATATTTT. Drawing the rest from reference TRBV11-2 and TRBJ1-3, the complete variable domain is EAGVAQSPRYKIIEKRQSVAFWCNPISGHATLYWYQQILGQGPKLLIQFQNNGVVDDSQLPKDRFSAERLKGVDSTLKIQPAKLEDSAVYLCASSRTRFSGNTIYFGEGSWLTVV.

The chain employs TRBV5-6 and TRBJ2-7; D might be TRBD2 (6 bases). V lost 2 bases and J lost 5, with 11 bases in between. Germline assignment: CDR1 SGHDT and CDR2 YYEEEE. This CDR3 has 13 amino acids. The CDR3 here is CASSFPGSNEQYF. The CDR3 DNA sequence: TGTGCCAGCAGCTTCCCCGGGAGCAACGAGCAGTACTTC.

A single count supports this clone. The CDR3 DNA is TGTGCCTGGAGTGTACTTCGAGATACGCAGTATTTT. This codes for CAWSVLRDTQYF. This rearrangement joins TRBV30 to TRBJ2-3; D is unclear. This CDR3 comprises 12 residues. Germline V CDR1 and CDR2: GTSNPN, SVGIG (reference sequence). The germline V and J ends were trimmed by 0 bases and 5 bases, with 6 bases remaining between them.

The J gene is TRBJ2-2, the V gene TRBV5-1, with 9 bases aligning to TRBD1. V gave up 4 bases and J gave up 0 bases; unmatched junction bases: 4. CDR1 SGHRS and CDR2 YFSETQ come from the germline V gene. The CDR3 loop spans 16 amino acids. DNA of the CDR3: TGCGCCAGCAGCCCCAGACAGGGGGCGAACACCGGGGAGCTGTTTTTT. Translation: CASSPRQGANTGELFF.

The CDR3 DNA reads TGTGCCTGGAGCCCCCTGGGACAGGGGAACTACAATGAGCAGTTCTTC. Translating gives CAWSPLGQGNYNEQFF. The chain uses TRBV30 and TRBJ2-1, with TRBD1 identical over 10 bases. In germline, CDR1 is GTSNPN, CDR2 SVGIG (reference sequence). J was trimmed by 3 bases and V by 3 bases; bases with no gene match: 8. This CDR3 contains 16 residues. Complete variable domain (other parts from reference TRBV30 and TRBJ2-1): SQTIHQWPATLVQPVGSPLSLECTVEGTSNPNLYWYRQAAGRGLQLLFYSVGIGQISSEVPQNLSASRPQDRQFILSSKKLLLSDSGFYLCAWSPLGQGNYNEQFFGPGTRLTVL.

The genes are TRBV29-1 and TRBJ2-1; D gene unclear. Germline loops: CDR1 SQVTM, CDR2 ANQGSEA. V lost 0 bases and J 6 bases, leaving 6 bases between the germline ends. This CDR3 region has 12 residues. The CDR3 loop reads CSVEDIANEQFF. The CDR3 coding sequence is TGCAGCGTTGAAGATATAGCCAATGAGCAGTTCTTC.